The next 3 T cell receptor beta chains were all read from a single sample in a study of cytomegalovirus exposure and HLA in healthy donors. PCR employed 60 Vbeta and 13 Jbeta primers. Only in-frame clones appear in the TCRdb table, and some are missing; sequencing was by immunoSEQ multiplex PCR. This sample carries around 150,000 clones, around 80% of them seen once, and the ten largest clones take about 1.3%. Sequencing was done on a sample of PBMCs. The receptors were sampled from a male donor in good health and CMV-seronegative.

The chain couples TRBV6-4 to TRBJ2-5, with no clear D. Trimming stripped 5 bases from V and 5 bases from J, with 12 bases between. CDR3 length: 13 amino acids. Germline CDR1 MRHNA, CDR2 SNTAGT. The CDR3 DNA reads as TGTGCCAGCAGTATGGAACACGGGGAGACCCAGTACTTC. Its translation: CASSMEHGETQYF.

This rearrangement joins TRBV5-6 to TRBJ2-7; D possibly corresponds to TRBD1 (5 bases). The CDR3 spans 13 residues. The germline V gene encodes CDR1 SGHDT and CDR2 YYEEEE. The V end lost 0 bases, the J end lost 2 bases, and 6 bases lay between the germline ends. CDR3 sequence (DNA): TGTGCCAGCAGCTTGGGCAGGGCCTACGAGCAGTACTTC. Translating gives CASSLGRAYEQYF.

The V and J genes are TRBV7-2 and TRBJ1-2; 7 bases match TRBD1. The V segment lost 5 bases and the J segment 4 bases; nucleotides outside the gene matches: 10. CDR1 is SGHTA and CDR2 is FQGNSA in the germline V gene. The CDR3 loop spans 15 amino acids. CDR3 DNA: TGTGCCAGCAGCGAGGGGGACAGTGAGAGCTATGGCTACACCTTC. This sequence encodes CASSEGDSESYGYTF.